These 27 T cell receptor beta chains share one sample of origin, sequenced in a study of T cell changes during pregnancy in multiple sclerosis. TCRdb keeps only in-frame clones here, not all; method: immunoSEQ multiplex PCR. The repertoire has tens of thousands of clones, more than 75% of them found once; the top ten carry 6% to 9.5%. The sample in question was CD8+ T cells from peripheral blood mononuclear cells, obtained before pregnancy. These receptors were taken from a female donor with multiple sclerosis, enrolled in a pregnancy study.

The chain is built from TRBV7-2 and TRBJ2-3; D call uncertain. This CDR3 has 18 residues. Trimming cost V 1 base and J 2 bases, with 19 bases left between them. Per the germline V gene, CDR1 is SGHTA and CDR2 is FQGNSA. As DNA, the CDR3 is TGTGCCAGCAGCTTAGTGGGTGGCGGCGGCAACCCCACAGATACGCAGTATTTT. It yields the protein CASSLVGGGGNPTDTQYF.

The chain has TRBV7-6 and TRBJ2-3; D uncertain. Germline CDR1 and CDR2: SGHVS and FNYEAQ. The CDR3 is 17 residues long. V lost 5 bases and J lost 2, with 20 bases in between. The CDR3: CASSGLSRLKPTDTQYF. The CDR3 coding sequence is TGTGCCAGCAGCGGTCTCTCGCGGCTTAAACCCACAGATACGCAGTATTTT. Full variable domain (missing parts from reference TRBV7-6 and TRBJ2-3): GAGVSQSPRYKVTKRGQDVALRCDPISGHVSLYWYRQALGQGPEFLTYFNYEAQQDKSGLPNDRFSAERPEGSISTLTIQRTEQRDSAMYRCASSGLSRLKPTDTQYFGPGTRLTVL.

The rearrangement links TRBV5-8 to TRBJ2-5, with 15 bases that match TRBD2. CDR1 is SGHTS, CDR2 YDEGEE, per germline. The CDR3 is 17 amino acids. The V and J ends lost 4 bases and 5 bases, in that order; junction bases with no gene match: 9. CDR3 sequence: CASSLGTSGRSSETQYF. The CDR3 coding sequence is TGTGCCAGCAGCCTGGGGACTAGCGGGAGGTCAAGCGAGACCCAGTACTTC.

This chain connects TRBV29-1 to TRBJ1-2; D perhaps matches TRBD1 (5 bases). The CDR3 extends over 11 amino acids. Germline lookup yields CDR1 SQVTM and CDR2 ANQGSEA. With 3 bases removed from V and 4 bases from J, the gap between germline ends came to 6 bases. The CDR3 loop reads CSVEGGYGYTF. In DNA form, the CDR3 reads TGCAGCGTTGAGGGGGGCTATGGCTACACCTTC.

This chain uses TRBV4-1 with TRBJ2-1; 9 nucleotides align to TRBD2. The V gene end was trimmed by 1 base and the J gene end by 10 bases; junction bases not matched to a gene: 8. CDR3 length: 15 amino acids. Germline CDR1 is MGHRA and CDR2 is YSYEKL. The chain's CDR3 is CASSQVSLAGREQFF. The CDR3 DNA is TGCGCCAGCAGCCAAGTTAGTCTAGCGGGAAGAGAGCAGTTCTTC.

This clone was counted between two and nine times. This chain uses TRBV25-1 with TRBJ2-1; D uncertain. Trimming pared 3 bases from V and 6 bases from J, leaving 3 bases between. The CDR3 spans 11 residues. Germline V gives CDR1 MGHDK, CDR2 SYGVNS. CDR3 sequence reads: CASSDSNEQFF. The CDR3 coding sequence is TGTGCCAGCAGTGACTCCAATGAGCAGTTCTTC.

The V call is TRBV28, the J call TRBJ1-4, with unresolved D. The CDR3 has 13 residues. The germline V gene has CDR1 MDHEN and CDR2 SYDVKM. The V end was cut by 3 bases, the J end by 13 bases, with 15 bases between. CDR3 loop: CASSFLKSEVLFF. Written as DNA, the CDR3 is TGTGCCAGCAGTTTCCTCAAATCGGAGGTACTGTTTTTT.

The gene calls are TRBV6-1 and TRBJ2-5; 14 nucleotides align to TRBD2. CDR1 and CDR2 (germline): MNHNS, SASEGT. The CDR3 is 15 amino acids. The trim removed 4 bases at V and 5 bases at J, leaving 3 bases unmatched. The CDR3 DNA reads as TGTGCCAGCAGTGGACTAGCGGGAGGGGGGGAGACCCAGTACTTC. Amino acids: CASSGLAGGGETQYF.

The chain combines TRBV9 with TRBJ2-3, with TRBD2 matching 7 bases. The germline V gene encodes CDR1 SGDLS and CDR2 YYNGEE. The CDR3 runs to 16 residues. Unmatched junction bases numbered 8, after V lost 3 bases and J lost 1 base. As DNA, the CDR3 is TGTGCCAGCAGCGGGCGGGAGAGTTCGGGCACAGATACGCAGTATTTT. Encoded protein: CASSGRESSGTDTQYF.

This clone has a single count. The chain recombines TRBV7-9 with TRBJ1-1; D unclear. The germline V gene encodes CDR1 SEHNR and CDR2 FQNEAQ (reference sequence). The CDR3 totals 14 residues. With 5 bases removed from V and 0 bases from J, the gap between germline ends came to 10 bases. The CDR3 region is CASSTTVLNTEAFF. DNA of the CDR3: TGTGCCAGCAGCACCACAGTATTGAACACTGAAGCTTTCTTT.

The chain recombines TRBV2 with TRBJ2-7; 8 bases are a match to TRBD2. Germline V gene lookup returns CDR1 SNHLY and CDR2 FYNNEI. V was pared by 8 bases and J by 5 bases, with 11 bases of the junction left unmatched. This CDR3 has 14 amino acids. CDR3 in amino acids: CASGDSGIYNEQYF. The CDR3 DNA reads TGTGCCAGCGGGGATAGCGGGATATACAACGAGCAGTACTTC.

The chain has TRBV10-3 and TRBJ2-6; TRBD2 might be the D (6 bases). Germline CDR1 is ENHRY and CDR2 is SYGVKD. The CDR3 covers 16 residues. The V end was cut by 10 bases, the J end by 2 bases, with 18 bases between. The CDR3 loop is CATSRRGRAGANVLTF. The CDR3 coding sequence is TGTGCCACCTCCCGGAGGGGTAGGGCTGGGGCCAACGTCCTGACTTTC.

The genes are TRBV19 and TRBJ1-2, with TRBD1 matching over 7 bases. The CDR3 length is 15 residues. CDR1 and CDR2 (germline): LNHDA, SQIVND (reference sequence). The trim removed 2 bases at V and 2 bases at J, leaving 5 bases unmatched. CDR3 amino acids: CASSIRGQLNYGYTF. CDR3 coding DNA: TGTGCCAGTAGTATAAGGGGGCAGCTGAACTATGGCTACACCTTC.

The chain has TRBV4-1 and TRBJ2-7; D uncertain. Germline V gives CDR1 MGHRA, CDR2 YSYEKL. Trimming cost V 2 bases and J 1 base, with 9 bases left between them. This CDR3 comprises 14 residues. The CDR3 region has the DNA TGCGCCAGCAGCCAACCCGGTTTTTCCTACGAGCAGTACTTC. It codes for CASSQPGFSYEQYF.

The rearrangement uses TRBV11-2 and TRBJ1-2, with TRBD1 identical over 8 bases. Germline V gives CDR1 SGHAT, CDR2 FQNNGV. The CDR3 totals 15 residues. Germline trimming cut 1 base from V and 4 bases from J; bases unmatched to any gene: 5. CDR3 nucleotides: TGTGCCAGCAGCTTAGCCGGGGGGACAGGCTATGGCTACACCTTC. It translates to CASSLAGGTGYGYTF. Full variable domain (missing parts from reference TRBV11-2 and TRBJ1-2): EAGVAQSPRYKIIEKRQSVAFWCNPISGHATLYWYQQILGQGPKLLIQFQNNGVVDDSQLPKDRFSAERLKGVDSTLKIQPAKLEDSAVYLCASSLAGGTGYGYTFGSGTRLTVV.

The CDR3 bases are TGTGCCAGCAGCGTTCAGGCTAGCGGCACAGATACGCAGTATTTT. Amino acid sequence: CASSVQASGTDTQYF. The chain carries TRBV9 and TRBJ2-3, with D maybe TRBD2 (6 bases). CDR3 size: 15 residues. Per the germline V gene, CDR1 is SGDLS and CDR2 is YYNGEE. Trimming took 2 bases from V and 1 from J, leaving 11 bases between them.

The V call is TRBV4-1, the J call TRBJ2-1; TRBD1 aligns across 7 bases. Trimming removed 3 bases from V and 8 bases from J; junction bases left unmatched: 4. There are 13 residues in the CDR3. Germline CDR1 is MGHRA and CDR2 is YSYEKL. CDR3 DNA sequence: TGCGCCAGCAGCCATCCAGGGGGAGATGAGCAGTTCTTC. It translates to CASSHPGGDEQFF.

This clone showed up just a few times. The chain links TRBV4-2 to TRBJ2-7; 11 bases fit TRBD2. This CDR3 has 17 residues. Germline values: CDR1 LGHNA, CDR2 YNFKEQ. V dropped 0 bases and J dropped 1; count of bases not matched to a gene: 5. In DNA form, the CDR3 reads TGTGCCAGCAGCCAAGATCCCACTAGCGGGAGTTCCTACGAGCAGTACTTC. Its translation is CASSQDPTSGSSYEQYF.

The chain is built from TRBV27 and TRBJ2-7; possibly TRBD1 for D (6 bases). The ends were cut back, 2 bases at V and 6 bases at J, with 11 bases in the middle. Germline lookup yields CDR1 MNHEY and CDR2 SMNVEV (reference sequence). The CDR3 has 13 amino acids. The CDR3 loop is CASSLTGSAEQYF. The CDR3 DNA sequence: TGTGCCAGCAGTTTAACAGGGTCCGCCGAGCAGTACTTC.

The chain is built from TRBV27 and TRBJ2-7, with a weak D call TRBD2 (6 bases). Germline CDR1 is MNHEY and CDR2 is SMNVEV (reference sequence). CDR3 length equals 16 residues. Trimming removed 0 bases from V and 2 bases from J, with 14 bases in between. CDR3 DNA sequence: TGTGCCAGCAGTTTATCGGCGGGCGGGGTCACCTACGAGCAGTACTTC. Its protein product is CASSLSAGGVTYEQYF.

CDR3 in amino acids: CASQISSSYEQYF. CDR3 in DNA: TGTGCCAGCCAGATCTCAAGCTCCTACGAGCAGTACTTC. This rearrangement joins TRBV14 to TRBJ2-7, with no clear D. The CDR3 loop spans 13 amino acids. V was cut by 8 bases and J by 0 bases, with 11 bases left in between. Germline V gene data show CDR1 as SGHDN and CDR2 as FVKESK.

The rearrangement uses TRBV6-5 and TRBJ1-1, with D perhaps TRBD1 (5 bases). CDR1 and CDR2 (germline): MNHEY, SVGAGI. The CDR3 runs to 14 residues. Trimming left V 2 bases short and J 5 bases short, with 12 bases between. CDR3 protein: CASSYDPGVTEAFF. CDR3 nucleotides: TGTGCCAGCAGTTACGATCCGGGGGTTACTGAAGCTTTCTTT.

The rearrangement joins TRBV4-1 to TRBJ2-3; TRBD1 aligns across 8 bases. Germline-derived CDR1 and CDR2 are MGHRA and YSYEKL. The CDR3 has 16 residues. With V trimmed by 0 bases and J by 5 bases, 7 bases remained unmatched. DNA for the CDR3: TGCGCCAGCAGCCAAGATCCAGGGACAGGTCGAGATACGCAGTATTTT. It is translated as CASSQDPGTGRDTQYF.

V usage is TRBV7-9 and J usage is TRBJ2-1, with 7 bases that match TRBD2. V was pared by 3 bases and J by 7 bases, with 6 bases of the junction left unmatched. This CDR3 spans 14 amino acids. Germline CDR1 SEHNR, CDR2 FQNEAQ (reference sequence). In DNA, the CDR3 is TGTGCCAGCAGCTTCCCCGGGAGGACGAATGAGCAGTTCTTC. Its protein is CASSFPGRTNEQFF.

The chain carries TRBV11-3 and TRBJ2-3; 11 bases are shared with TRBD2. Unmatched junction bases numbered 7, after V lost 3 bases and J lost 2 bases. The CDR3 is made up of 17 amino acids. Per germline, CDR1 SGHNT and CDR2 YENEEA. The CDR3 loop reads CASSLRTSGPYTDTQYF. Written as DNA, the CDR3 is TGTGCCAGCAGCTTGAGGACTAGCGGGCCGTACACAGATACGCAGTATTTT.

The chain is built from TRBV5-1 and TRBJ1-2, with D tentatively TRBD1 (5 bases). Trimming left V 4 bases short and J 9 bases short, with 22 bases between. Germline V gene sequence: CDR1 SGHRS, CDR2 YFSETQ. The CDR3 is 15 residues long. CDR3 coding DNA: TGCGCCAGCAGCCCTGGGGCGGACACGGCGGTTCGCTACACCTTC. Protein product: CASSPGADTAVRYTF. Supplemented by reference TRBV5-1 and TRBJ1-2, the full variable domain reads KAGVTQTPRYLIKTRGQQVTLSCSPISGHRSVSWYQQTPGQGLQFLFEYFSETQRNKGNFPGRFSGRQFSNSRSEMNVSTLELGDSALYLCASSPGADTAVRYTFGSGTRLTVV.

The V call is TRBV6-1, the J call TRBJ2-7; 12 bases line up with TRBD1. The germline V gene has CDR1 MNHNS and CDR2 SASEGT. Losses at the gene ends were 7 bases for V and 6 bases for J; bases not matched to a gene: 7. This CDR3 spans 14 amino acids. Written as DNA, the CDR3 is TGTGCCAGCACCCCAGGGACAGGGGGCGCCGAGCAGTACTTC. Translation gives CASTPGTGGAEQYF.